This is a list of T cell receptor beta chains from one sample in a study of regulatory T cells in long-lasting Graves disease. TCRdb reprocessed the multiplex PCR reads via MiXCR and lists one record per CDR3 protein. Of 550,000 to 700,000 distinct CDR3 sequences listed, 16% were seen once; the top ten hold more than 10%. These records were also assigned to another study, of T cells in Graves' hyperthyroidism and ophthalmopathy.

This material consisted of peripheral blood mononuclear cells (PBMCs), taken at new diagnosis, from a patient treated with antithyroid drugs. The receptors shown here come from a man aged 18 to 30 with Graves disease. Both conserved end residues are part of each CDR3. The D gene is left open where the match is weak. Size is stated for part of the rows, as once, few or many counts, or as a class when the clone is expanded.

TRBV5-1	TRBJ2-7	TRBD1	16	-	CASSLKGQGRTYEQYF	TGCGCCAGCAGCTTAAAAGGACAGGGGAGGACCTACGAGCAGTACTTC
TRBV7-9	TRBJ2-7	-	16	many	CASSPSRLARLYEQYF	TGTGCCAGCAGCCCCTCCAGGCTAGCGAGGCTCTACGAGCAGTACTTC
TRBV12-3/TRBV12-4	TRBJ1-3	-	13	many	CASTRTLQNTIYF	TGTGCCAGCACTAGGACACTCCAAAACACCATATATTTT
TRBV10-2	TRBJ2-7	-	13	few	CASWTESAYEQYF	TGCGCCAGTTGGACAGAATCAGCCTACGAGCAGTACTTC
TRBV18	TRBJ2-5	TRBD2	13	many	CASADGGTETQYF	TGTGCCAGCGCGGACGGGGGGACGGAGACCCAGTACTTC
TRBV20-1	TRBJ2-7	TRBD2	15	-	CSARGRLAGVAEQYF	TGCAGTGCCAGAGGGCGACTAGCGGGAGTTGCCGAGCAGTACTTC
TRBV6-5	TRBJ1-4	-	15	-	CASSYSNGVGEKLFF	TGTGCCAGCAGTTACTCTAACGGGGTTGGCGAAAAACTGTTTTTT
TRBV12-3/TRBV12-4	TRBJ2-1	-	13	many	CASSLAGRNEQFF	TGTGCCAGCAGTTTAGCGGGGAGGAATGAGCAGTTCTTC
TRBV5-1	TRBJ2-3	TRBD1	16	many	CASSLEAARGTDTQYF	TGCGCCAGCAGCTTGGAGGCGGCCAGGGGGACGGATACGCAGTATTTT
TRBV7-3	TRBJ2-7	TRBD2	14	-	CASSLSAGVSEQYF	TGTGCCAGCAGCCTCTCAGCGGGAGTTTCCGAGCAGTACTTC
TRBV12-3/TRBV12-4	TRBJ1-4	-	14	-	CASSLRRVDEKLFF	TGTGCCAGCAGTTTAAGGAGGGTTGATGAAAAACTGTTTTTT
TRBV2	TRBJ1-5	-	17	-	CASTASGKEVLNQPQHF	TGTGCCAGCACGGCGTCAGGGAAAGAAGTGCTTAATCAGCCCCAGCATTTT
TRBV6-2/TRBV6-3	TRBJ2-3	TRBD2	15	-	CANSSQAGVVDTQYF	TGTGCCAACAGTTCCCAAGCGGGAGTCGTTGATACGCAGTATTTT
TRBV6-9	TRBJ1-1	-	15	few	CASSYDHRPETEAFF	TGTGCCAGCAGTTACGATCACCGTCCCGAAACTGAAGCTTTCTTT
TRBV2	TRBJ1-1	-	14	few	CASTWGSENTEAFF	TGTGCCAGCACCTGGGGGAGTGAGAACACTGAAGCTTTCTTT
TRBV30	TRBJ1-2	-	12	-	CAWSVWTRGYTF	TGTGCCTGGAGTGTGTGGACACGTGGCTACACCTTC
TRBV28	TRBJ1-5	-	13	-	CASSAGFRQPQHF	TGTGCCAGCAGCGCAGGGTTTCGTCAGCCCCAGCATTTT
TRBV20-1	TRBJ2-3	TRBD2	15	many	CSAGGQAGAPETQYF	TGCAGTGCTGGAGGCCAAGCGGGAGCACCGGAAACGCAGTATTTT
TRBV6-1	TRBJ1-5	-	16	-	CASSDFYSHSNQPQHF	TGTGCCAGCAGTGATTTTTATTCGCATAGCAATCAGCCCCAGCATTTT
TRBV6-9	TRBJ1-5	-	15	few	CASSSGRKGHQPQHF	TGTGCCAGCAGTTCAGGGAGAAAGGGGCATCAGCCCCAGCATTTT
TRBV14	TRBJ2-7	-	12	many	CASSQVFYEQYF	TGTGCCAGCAGCCAAGTGTTCTACGAGCAGTACTTC
TRBV20-1	TRBJ2-7	TRBD2	14	many	CSALTGLAGYEQYF	TGCAGTGCTCTCACAGGACTAGCGGGCTACGAGCAGTACTTC
TRBV20-1	TRBJ2-7	TRBD2	17	-	CSARDLAGGPNSYEQYF	TGCAGTGCTAGAGATCTAGCGGGTGGGCCCAACTCCTACGAGCAGTACTTC
TRBV30	TRBJ1-2	-	14	many	CAWIDRSWDYGYTF	TGTGCCTGGATTGACAGGTCATGGGACTATGGCTACACCTTC
TRBV30	TRBJ2-1	-	12	-	CAWSPDYNEQFF	TGTGCCTGGAGCCCGGACTACAATGAGCAGTTCTTC
TRBV27	TRBJ2-4	TRBD2	19	many	CASSSTSRGLAGGPPIQYF	TGTGCCAGCAGTTCAACCAGCCGCGGACTAGCGGGAGGGCCTCCCATTCAGTACTTC
TRBV19	TRBJ2-3	-	13	-	CASTFGGTDTQYF	TGTGCCAGTACCTTTGGAGGGACAGATACGCAGTATTTT
TRBV3-1	TRBJ1-5	-	15	-	CASRQTASSNQPQHF	TGTGCCAGCAGACAGACAGCTAGTAGCAATCAGCCCCAGCATTTT
TRBV4-1	TRBJ2-5	-	15	few	CASSPKTGVKETQYF	TGCGCCAGCAGCCCGAAGACGGGGGTCAAAGAGACCCAGTACTTC
TRBV18	TRBJ2-7	-	15	many	CASSPRGSVSYEQYF	TGTGCCAGCTCACCACGAGGGAGTGTGTCCTACGAGCAGTACTTC
TRBV19	TRBJ2-7	-	15	many	CASSICSGCPYEQYF	TGTGCCAGTAGTATTTGTAGCGGATGCCCCTACGAGCAGTACTTC
TRBV20-1	TRBJ1-5	-	13	few	CSAMGGHGQPQHF	TGCAGTGCTATGGGGGGGCATGGTCAGCCCCAGCATTTT
TRBV30	TRBJ2-2	-	13	many	CAWSPTVTGELFF	TGTGCCTGGAGTCCTACTGTCACCGGGGAGCTGTTTTTT
TRBV5-1	TRBJ2-7	-	13	-	CASSDPSKIEQYF	TGCGCCAGCAGCGACCCTAGTAAGATCGAGCAGTACTTC
TRBV27	TRBJ2-5	TRBD2	18	-	CASSLRRVTSGKGETQYF	TGTGCCAGCAGTTTACGCAGGGTGACTAGCGGGAAGGGAGAGACCCAGTACTTC
TRBV29-1	TRBJ2-7	TRBD2	15	many	CSVEDRTSGRYEQYF	TGCAGCGTTGAAGATCGGACTAGCGGGAGGTACGAGCAGTACTTC
TRBV15	TRBJ2-7	-	16	-	CATSRAEGASSYEQYF	TGTGCCACCAGCAGAGCAGAAGGGGCGAGCTCCTACGAGCAGTACTTC
TRBV3-1	TRBJ1-5	-	16	many	CASSRGPQLGNQPQHF	TGTGCCAGCAGCCGGGGGCCCCAATTGGGAAATCAGCCCCAGCATTTT
TRBV7-9	TRBJ2-3	-	14	many	CATRTGISTDTQYF	TGTGCCACCCGAACTGGCATAAGCACAGATACGCAGTATTTT